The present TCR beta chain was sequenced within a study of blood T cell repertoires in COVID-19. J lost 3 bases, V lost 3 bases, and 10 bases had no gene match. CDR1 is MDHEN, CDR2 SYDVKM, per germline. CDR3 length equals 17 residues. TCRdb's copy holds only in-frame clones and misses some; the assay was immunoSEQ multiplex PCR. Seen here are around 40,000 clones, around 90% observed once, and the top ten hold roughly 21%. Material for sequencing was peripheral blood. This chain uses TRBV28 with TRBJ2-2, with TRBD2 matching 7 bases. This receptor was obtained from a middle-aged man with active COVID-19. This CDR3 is CASSFPNLAGDTGELFF. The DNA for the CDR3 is TGTGCCAGCAGTTTCCCAAACCTGGCGGGAGACACCGGGGAGCTGTTTTTT.